The rows below give T cell receptor beta chains drawn from one sample of a study of blood T cells in healthy people across ages. Via MiXCR, TCRdb re-called the 5' RACE reads, giving one row per CDR3 protein. In the table there are 1 million or so distinct CDR3 sequences, 45% of which are singletons. Source material: blood. These receptors came from a woman aged 55-69 years in good health. CDR3s include the opening cysteine and the closing phenylalanine or tryptophan. A D gene is named only where the DNA matches it firmly. Size values are once, few and many counts, or a class for expanded clones, and some rows have none.

.,TRBJ2-7,few,TRBV15,11,CATSIDNEQYF,TGTGCCACCAGCATAGACAATGAGCAGTACTTC
.,TRBJ1-5,.,TRBV20-1,13,CSARDPLGPPQHF,TGCAGTGCTAGAGATCCCCTTGGGCCGCCCCAGCATTTT
TRBD2,TRBJ2-7,.,TRBV2,15,CASSEMGGPYYEQYF,TGTGCCAGCAGTGAAATGGGAGGGCCCTACTACGAGCAGTACTTC
TRBD2,TRBJ2-3,.,TRBV6-2/TRBV6-3,20,CASSYIVLTSGDSSTDTQYF,TGTGCCAGCAGTTACATCGTTTTGACTAGCGGGGACTCTAGCACAGATACGCAGTATTTT
TRBD2,TRBJ2-5,.,TRBV7-9,15,CASSLSTSFRETQYF,TGTGCCAGCAGCTTATCGACTAGCTTTAGAGAGACCCAGTACTTC
.,TRBJ2-7,few,TRBV7-9,15,CASSLASGAAYEQYF,TGTGCCAGCAGCTTAGCATCAGGGGCGGCGTACGAGCAGTACTTC
.,TRBJ1-1,.,TRBV6-2/TRBV6-3,15,CASSTLGEMNTEAFF,TGTGCCAGCAGTACCCTGGGGGAGATGAACACTGAAGCTTTCTTT
TRBD1,TRBJ1-2,few,TRBV11-2,13,CASSSQGVGGYTF,TGTGCCAGCAGCTCCCAGGGGGTGGGGGGCTACACCTTC
TRBD2,TRBJ2-5,.,TRBV29-1,15,CSVKRTSDPQETQYF,TGCAGCGTCAAGCGGACTAGCGATCCACAGGAGACCCAGTACTTC
TRBD2,TRBJ2-1,.,TRBV10-3,17,CATSDPTSGNRISEQFF,TGTGCCACCAGTGACCCGACTAGCGGGAATAGGATAAGTGAGCAGTTCTTC
TRBD2,TRBJ2-3,.,TRBV29-1,15,CSVEVAAGAPDTQYF,TGCAGCGTTGAAGTTGCAGCGGGAGCACCAGATACGCAGTATTTT
.,TRBJ2-3,.,TRBV6-5,15,CASSYSGGQADTQYF,TGTGCCAGCAGTTATTCAGGGGGGCAGGCCGATACGCAGTATTTT
TRBD2,TRBJ2-7,.,TRBV9,19,CASSDRPTSGRILTYEQYF,TGTGCCAGCAGCGATCGACCCACTAGCGGGAGAATATTAACCTACGAGCAGTACTTC
TRBD2,TRBJ2-3,few,TRBV27,16,CASSFISGSRTDTQYF,TGTGCCAGCAGTTTTATAAGCGGGAGCAGAACAGATACGCAGTATTTT
.,TRBJ2-3,.,TRBV27,13,CASSFTRDTAQYF,TGTGCCAGCAGTTTCACGCGGGACACCGCGCAGTATTTT
.,TRBJ2-3,.,TRBV12-3/TRBV12-4,15,CASSDYGASTDTQYF,TGTGCCAGCAGCGACTACGGGGCTAGCACAGATACGCAGTATTTT
TRBD2,TRBJ2-1,.,TRBV10-3,12,CAIGAGLIEQFF,TGTGCCATCGGAGCGGGATTGATTGAGCAGTTCTTC
TRBD1,TRBJ2-7,few,TRBV27,16,CASSPSGGDRIYEQYF,TGTGCCAGCAGTCCCTCAGGTGGGGACAGAATTTACGAGCAGTACTTC
.,TRBJ1-2,.,TRBV11-2,15,CASSTSLGGGYGYTF,TGTGCCAGCAGCACTAGCTTAGGGGGGGGATATGGCTACACCTTC
.,TRBJ2-7,.,TRBV5-1,13,CASSLELRYEQYF,TGCGCCAGCAGCTTGGAATTGCGCTACGAGCAGTACTTC
.,TRBJ1-2,few,TRBV20-1,14,CSAESVAPNYGYTF,TGCAGTGCCGAGTCGGTAGCACCTAACTATGGCTACACCTTC
.,TRBJ2-7,few,TRBV20-1,15,CSARKPQGVSYEQYF,TGCAGTGCTAGAAAGCCCCAGGGTGTCTCCTACGAGCAGTACTTC
TRBD1,TRBJ1-2,.,TRBV5-1,14,CASSVGQAGGGYTF,TGCGCCAGCAGCGTGGGACAGGCGGGGGGTGGCTACACCTTC
TRBD2,TRBJ2-7,.,TRBV7-2,15,CASSKLTGGLGEQYF,TGTGCCAGCAGCAAACTAACGGGAGGGCTCGGCGAGCAGTACTTC
.,TRBJ2-3,.,TRBV30,11,CTWSATDTQYF,TGTACCTGGAGTGCAACAGATACGCAGTATTTT
.,TRBJ2-1,.,TRBV7-9,18,CASSPRQIAEYSYNEQFF,TGTGCCAGCAGCCCACGTCAGATCGCGGAATACTCCTACAATGAGCAGTTCTTC
TRBD2,TRBJ2-7,.,TRBV19,17,CASSIGRTSGVHNEQYF,TGTGCCAGTAGTATAGGTAGAACTAGCGGGGTCCACAATGAGCAGTACTTC
TRBD2,TRBJ2-3,few,TRBV29-1,16,CSAGGPASGSTDTQYF,TGCAGCGCAGGGGGCCCGGCTAGCGGGAGTACAGATACGCAGTATTTT
TRBD1,TRBJ2-1,.,TRBV6-4,14,CASSPGQGGDEQFF,TGTGCCAGCAGTCCGGGACAGGGTGGTGATGAGCAGTTCTTC
.,TRBJ1-2,.,TRBV6-5,13,CASSDAGIDGYTF,TGTGCCAGCAGTGACGCAGGGATTGATGGCTACACCTTC
.,TRBJ2-3,.,TRBV10-3,15,CAISQTGQGTDTQYF,TGTGCCATCAGTCAGACCGGGCAGGGAACAGATACGCAGTATTTT
.,TRBJ2-1,.,TRBV27,15,CASSLTHPQYNEQFF,TGTGCCAGCAGTCTTACGCACCCGCAGTACAATGAGCAGTTCTTC
TRBD1,TRBJ1-5,.,TRBV20-1,14,CSARPTGGGQPQHF,TGCAGTGCTAGACCAACAGGGGGGGGTCAGCCCCAGCATTTT
.,TRBJ1-4,few,TRBV29-1,13,CSASVGGNEKLFF,TGCAGCGCCTCGGTTGGTGGTAATGAAAAACTGTTTTTT
TRBD1,TRBJ2-6,many,TRBV29-1,16,CSVEGDRVSGANVLTF,TGCAGCGTTGAGGGAGACAGGGTCTCTGGGGCCAACGTCCTGACTTTC
.,TRBJ1-2,.,TRBV3-1,14,CASSQGTVRYGYTF,TGTGCCAGCAGCCAAGGGACAGTCCGCTATGGCTACACCTTC
TRBD2,TRBJ2-1,.,TRBV24-1,18,CATSEQRGAPSSYNEQFF,TGTGCCACCTCCGAACAGCGGGGGGCCCCGAGCTCCTACAATGAGCAGTTCTTC
.,TRBJ2-3,.,TRBV10-3,15,CAAGRGSSVTDAQYF,TGTGCCGCCGGCCGAGGGTCGTCTGTAACAGATGCGCAGTATTTT
.,TRBJ1-5,.,TRBV28,12,CASSLMRQPQHF,TGTGCCAGCAGTTTGATGCGGCAGCCCCAGCATTTT
.,TRBJ2-1,.,TRBV29-1,15,CSVEPWQGIDNEQFF,TGCAGCGTTGAACCCTGGCAGGGTATAGACAATGAGCAGTTCTTC
.,TRBJ2-4,.,TRBV19,16,CASSLSSSIAKNIQYF,TGTGCCAGTAGTCTCAGCAGCAGTATAGCCAAAAACATTCAGTACTTC
.,TRBJ2-6,few,TRBV4-2,15,CASSQPTSGANVLTF,TGTGCCAGCAGCCAACCCACCTCTGGGGCCAACGTCCTGACTTTC
TRBD1,TRBJ2-1,few,TRBV20-1,16,CSASSLGTGQYNEQFF,TGCAGTGCTAGTTCGCTTGGGACAGGGCAATACAATGAGCAGTTCTTC
.,TRBJ2-1,.,TRBV3-1,12,CASSPTWGQQFF,TGTGCCAGCAGCCCAACATGGGGGCAGCAGTTCTTC